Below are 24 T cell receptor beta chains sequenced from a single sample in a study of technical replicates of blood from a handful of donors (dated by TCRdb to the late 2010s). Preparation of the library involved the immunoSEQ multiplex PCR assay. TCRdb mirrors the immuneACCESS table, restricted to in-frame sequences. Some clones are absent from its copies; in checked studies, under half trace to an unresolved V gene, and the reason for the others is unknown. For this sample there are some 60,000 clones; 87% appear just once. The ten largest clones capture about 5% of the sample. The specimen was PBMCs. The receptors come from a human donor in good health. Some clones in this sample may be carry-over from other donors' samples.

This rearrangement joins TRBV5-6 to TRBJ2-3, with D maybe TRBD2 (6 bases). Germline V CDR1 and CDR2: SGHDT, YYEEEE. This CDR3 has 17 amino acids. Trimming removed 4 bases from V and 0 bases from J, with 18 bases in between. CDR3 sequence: CASSTWTSGASTDTQYF. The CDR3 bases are TGTGCCAGCAGCACCTGGACCTCGGGAGCAAGCACAGATACGCAGTATTTT.

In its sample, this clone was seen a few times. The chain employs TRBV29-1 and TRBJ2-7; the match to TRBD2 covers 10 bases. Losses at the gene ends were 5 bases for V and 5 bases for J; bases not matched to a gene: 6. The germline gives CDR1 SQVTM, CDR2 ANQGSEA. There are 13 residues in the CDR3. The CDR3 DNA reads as TGCAGCGTTTTTAGCGGGAGGAGTAACGAGCAGTACTTC. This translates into CSVFSGRSNEQYF.

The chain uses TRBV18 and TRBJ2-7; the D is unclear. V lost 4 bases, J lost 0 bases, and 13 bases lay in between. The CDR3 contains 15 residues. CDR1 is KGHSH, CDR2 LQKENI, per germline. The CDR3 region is CASSLGSVSSYEQYF. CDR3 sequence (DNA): TGTGCCAGCTCACTCGGGTCGGTGAGCTCCTACGAGCAGTACTTC.

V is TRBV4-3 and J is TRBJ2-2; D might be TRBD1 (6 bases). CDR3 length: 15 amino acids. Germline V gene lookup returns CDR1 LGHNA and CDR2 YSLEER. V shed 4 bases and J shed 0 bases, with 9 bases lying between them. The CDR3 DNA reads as TGCGCCAGCAGCCGACAGGTACCGAACACCGGGGAGCTGTTTTTT. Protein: CASSRQVPNTGELFF.

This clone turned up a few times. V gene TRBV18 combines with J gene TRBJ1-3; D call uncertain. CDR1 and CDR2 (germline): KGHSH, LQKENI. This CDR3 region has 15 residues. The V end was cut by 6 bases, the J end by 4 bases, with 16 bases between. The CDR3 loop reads CASSPKKSGGNTIYF. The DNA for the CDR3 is TGTGCCAGCTCGCCCAAGAAATCGGGAGGAAACACCATATATTTT.

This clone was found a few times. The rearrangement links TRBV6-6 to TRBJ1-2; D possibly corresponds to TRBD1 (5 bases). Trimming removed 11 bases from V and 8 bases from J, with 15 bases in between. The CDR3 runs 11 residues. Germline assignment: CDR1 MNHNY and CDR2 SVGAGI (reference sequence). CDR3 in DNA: TGTGCCGCGTTCGGGGGGAGCGGCTACACCTTC. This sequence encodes CAAFGGSGYTF.

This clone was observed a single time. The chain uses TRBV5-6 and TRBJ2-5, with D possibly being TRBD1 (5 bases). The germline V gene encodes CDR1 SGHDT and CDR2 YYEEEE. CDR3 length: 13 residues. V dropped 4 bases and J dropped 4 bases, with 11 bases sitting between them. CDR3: CASSRLRGETQYF. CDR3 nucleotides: TGTGCCAGCAGCCGGCTAAGGGGAGAGACCCAGTACTTC.

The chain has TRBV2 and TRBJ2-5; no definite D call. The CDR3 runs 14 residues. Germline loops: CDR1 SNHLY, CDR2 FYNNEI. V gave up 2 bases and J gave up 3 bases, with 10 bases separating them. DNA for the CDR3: TGTGCCAGCAGTGAATTTGGGCTGGAAGAGACCCAGTACTTC. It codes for CASSEFGLEETQYF.

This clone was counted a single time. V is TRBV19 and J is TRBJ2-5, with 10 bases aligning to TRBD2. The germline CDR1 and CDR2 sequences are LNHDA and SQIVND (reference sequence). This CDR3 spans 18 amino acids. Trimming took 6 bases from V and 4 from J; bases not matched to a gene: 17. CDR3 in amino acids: CASSPGVAGGQDPETQYF. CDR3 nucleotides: TGTGCCAGTAGCCCCGGGGTAGCGGGAGGTCAAGACCCAGAGACCCAGTACTTC.

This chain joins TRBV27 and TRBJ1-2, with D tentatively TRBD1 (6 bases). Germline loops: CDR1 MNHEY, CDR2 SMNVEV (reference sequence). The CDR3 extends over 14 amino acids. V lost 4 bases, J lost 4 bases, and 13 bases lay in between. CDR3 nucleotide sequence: TGTGCCAGCAGTTCCAATACAGGGTTCTATGGCTACACCTTC. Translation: CASSSNTGFYGYTF.

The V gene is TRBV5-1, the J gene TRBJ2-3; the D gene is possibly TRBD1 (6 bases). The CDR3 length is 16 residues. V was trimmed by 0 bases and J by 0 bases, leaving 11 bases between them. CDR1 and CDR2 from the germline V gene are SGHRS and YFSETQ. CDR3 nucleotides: TGCGCCAGCAGCTTGGGTGGGACATCTAGCACAGATACGCAGTATTTT. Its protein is CASSLGGTSSTDTQYF.

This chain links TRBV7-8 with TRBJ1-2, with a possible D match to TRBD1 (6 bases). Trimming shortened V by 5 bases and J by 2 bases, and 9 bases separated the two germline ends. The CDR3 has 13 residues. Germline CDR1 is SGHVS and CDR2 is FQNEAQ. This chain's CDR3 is CASSADRNYGYTF. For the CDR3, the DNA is TGTGCCAGCAGCGCGGACAGAAACTATGGCTACACCTTC. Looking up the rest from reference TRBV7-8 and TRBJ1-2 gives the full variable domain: GAGVSQSPRYKVAKRGQDVALRCDPISGHVSLFWYQQALGQGPEFLTYFQNEAQLDKSGLPSDRFFAERPEGSVSTLKIQRTQQEDSAVYLCASSADRNYGYTFGSGTRLTVV.

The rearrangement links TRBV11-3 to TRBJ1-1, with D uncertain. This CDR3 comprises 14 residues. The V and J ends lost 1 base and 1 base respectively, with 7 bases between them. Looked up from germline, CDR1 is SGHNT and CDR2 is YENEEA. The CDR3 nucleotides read TGTGCCAGCAGCTTAGGTTCATGGAACACTGAAGCTTTCTTT. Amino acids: CASSLGSWNTEAFF.

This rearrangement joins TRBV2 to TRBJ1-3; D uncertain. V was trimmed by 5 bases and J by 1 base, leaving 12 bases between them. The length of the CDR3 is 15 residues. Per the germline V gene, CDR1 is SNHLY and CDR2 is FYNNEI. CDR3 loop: CASSSRVYSGNTIYF. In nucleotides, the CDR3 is TGTGCCAGCAGTTCCCGGGTTTATTCTGGAAACACCATATATTTT.

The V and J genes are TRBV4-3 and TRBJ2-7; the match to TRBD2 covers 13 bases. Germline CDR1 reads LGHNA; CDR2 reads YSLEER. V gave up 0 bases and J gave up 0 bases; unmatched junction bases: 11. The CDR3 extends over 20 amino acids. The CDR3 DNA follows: TGCGCCAGCAGCCAAGATTATACTAGCGGGGGGGATAGGAGCTCCTACGAGCAGTACTTC. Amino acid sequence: CASSQDYTSGGDRSSYEQYF.

The CDR3 bases are TGTGCCAGCAGTTACTCGATGGTGCCAGGAGAGACCCAGTACTTC. It is translated as CASSYSMVPGETQYF. The rearrangement uses TRBV6-5 and TRBJ2-5; D unclear. V was trimmed by 0 bases and J by 4 bases, leaving 12 bases between them. The CDR3 is made up of 15 amino acids. Germline CDR1 is MNHEY and CDR2 is SVGAGI.

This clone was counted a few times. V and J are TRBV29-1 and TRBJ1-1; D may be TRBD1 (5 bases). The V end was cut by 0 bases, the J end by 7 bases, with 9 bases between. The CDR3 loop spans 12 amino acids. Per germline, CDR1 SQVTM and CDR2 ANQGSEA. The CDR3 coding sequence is TGCAGCGTTGAAGACCCCCAGGGTGAAGCTTTCTTT. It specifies CSVEDPQGEAFF.

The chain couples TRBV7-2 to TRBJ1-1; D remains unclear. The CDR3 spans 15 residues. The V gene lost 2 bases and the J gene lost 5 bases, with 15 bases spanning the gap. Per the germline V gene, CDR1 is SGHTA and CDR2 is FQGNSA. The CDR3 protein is CASSLLVGSGTEAFF. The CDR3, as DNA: TGTGCCAGCAGCTTATTGGTGGGATCGGGGACTGAAGCTTTCTTT.

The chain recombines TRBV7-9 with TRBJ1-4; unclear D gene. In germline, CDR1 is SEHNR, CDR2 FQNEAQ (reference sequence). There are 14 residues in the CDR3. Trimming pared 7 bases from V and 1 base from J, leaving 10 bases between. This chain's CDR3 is CASTRSGTNEKLFF. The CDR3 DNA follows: TGTGCCAGCACCCGATCCGGAACTAATGAAAAACTGTTTTTT.

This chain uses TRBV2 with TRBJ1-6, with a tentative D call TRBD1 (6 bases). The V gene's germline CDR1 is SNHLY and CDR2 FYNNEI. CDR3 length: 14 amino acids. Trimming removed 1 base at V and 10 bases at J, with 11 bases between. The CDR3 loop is CASSEGNRASPLHF. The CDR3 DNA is TGTGCCAGCAGTGAAGGAAACAGGGCATCACCCCTCCACTTT.

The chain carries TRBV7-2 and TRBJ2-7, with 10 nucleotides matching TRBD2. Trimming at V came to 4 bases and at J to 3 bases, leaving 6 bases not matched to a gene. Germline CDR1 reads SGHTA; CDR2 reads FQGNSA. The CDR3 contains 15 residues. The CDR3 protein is CASSYGLAESYEQYF. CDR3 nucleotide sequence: TGTGCCAGCAGCTACGGACTAGCGGAAAGCTACGAGCAGTACTTC. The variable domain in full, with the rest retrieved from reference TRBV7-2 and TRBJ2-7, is GAGVSQSPSNKVTEKGKDVELRCDPISGHTALYWYRQSLGQGLEFLIYFQGNSAPDKSGLPSDRFSAERTGGSVSTLTIQRTQQEDSAVYLCASSYGLAESYEQYFGPGTRLTVT.

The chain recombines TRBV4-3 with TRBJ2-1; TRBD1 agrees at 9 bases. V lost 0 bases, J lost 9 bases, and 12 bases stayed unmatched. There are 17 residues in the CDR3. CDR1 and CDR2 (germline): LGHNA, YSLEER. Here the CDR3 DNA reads TGCGCCAGCAGCCAAGATAAAAACAGGGGGCTCCGCGGTGAGCAGTTCTTC. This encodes CASSQDKNRGLRGEQFF.

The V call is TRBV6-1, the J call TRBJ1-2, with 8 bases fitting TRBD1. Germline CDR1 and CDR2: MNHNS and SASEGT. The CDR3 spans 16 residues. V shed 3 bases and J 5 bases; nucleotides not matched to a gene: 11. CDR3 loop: CASSEHWQGAYYGYTF. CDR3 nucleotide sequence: TGTGCCAGCAGTGAGCATTGGCAGGGGGCTTATTATGGCTACACCTTC.

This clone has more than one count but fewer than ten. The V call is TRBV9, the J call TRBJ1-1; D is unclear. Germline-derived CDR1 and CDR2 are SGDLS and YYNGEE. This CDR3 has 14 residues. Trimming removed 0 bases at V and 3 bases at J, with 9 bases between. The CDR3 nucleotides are TGTGCCAGCAGCGTAGACGGTTATGACACTGAAGCTTTCTTT. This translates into CASSVDGYDTEAFF.